Sequencing of this T cell receptor (beta chain) was carried out in a study of control samples from healthy donors and cancer patients. This CDR3 is built from 15 residues. CDR1 KGHSH and CDR2 LQKENI come from the germline V gene. After removal of 1 base from V and 4 bases from J, the junction contained 4 bases not matched to a gene. Generated by immunoSEQ multiplex PCR, the TCRdb table keeps only in-frame clones and is missing some. This sample has about 110,000 clones; about 80% occur once, and the top ten carry approximately 6.7%. The J gene is TRBJ1-5, the V gene TRBV18, with 7 bases aligning to TRBD1. The sequenced sample consisted of blood. The sequence was collected from a young man in good health. The CDR3 reads CASSPLAGGNQPQHF. CDR3 nucleotides: TGTGCCAGCTCACCACTTGCAGGGGGAAATCAGCCCCAGCATTTT.